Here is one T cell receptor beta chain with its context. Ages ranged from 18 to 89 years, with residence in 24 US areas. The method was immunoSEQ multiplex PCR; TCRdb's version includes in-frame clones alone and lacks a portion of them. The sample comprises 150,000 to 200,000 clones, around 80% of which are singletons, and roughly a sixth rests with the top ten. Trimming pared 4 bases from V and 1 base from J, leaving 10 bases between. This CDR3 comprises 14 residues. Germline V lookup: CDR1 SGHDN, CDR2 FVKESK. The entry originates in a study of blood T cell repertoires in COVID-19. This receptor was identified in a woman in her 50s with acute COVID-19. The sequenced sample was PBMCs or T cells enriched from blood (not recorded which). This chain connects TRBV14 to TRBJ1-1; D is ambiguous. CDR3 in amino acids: CASSPANENTEAFF. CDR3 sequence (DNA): TGTGCCAGCAGCCCTGCGAATGAGAACACTGAAGCTTTCTTT.